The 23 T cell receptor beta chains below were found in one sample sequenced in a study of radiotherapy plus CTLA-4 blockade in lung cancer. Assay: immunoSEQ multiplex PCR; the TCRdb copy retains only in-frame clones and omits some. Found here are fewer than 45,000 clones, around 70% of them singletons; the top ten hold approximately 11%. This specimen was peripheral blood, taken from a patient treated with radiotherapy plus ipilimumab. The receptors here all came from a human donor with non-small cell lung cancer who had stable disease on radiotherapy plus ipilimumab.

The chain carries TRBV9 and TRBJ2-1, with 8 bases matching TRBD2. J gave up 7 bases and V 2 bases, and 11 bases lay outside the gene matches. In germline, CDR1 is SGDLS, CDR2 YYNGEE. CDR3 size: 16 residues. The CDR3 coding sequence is TGTGCCAGCAGCGTTAGGGGCGGGGGGCCAGGGAATGAGCAGTTCTTC. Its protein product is CASSVRGGGPGNEQFF. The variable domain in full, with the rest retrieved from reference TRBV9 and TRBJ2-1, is DSGVTQTPKHLITATGQRVTLRCSPRSGDLSVYWYQQSLDQGLQFLIQYYNGEERAKGNILERFSAQQFPDLHSELNLSSLELGDSALYFCASSVRGGGPGNEQFFGPGTRLTVL.

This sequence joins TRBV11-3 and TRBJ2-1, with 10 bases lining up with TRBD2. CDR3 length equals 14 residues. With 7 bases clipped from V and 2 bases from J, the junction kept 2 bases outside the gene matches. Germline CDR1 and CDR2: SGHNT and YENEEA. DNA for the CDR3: TGTGCCAGCACTCTAGCGGGGGCCTACAATGAGCAGTTCTTC. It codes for CASTLAGAYNEQFF.

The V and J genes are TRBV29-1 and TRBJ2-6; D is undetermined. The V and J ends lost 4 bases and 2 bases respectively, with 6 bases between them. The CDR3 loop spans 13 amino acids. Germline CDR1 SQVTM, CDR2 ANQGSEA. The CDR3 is CSVAVAGANVLTF. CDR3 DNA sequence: TGCAGCGTTGCGGTGGCTGGGGCCAACGTCCTGACTTTC.

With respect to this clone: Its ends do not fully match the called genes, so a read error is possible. The CDR3 loop is CASSYSYGGAYGQYF. CDR3 DNA sequence: TGTGCCAGCAGTTACTCGTACGGGGGGGCCTACGGGCAGTACTTC. The V gene is TRBV6-5, the J gene TRBJ2-7, with 8 bases aligning to TRBD2. Per the germline V gene, CDR1 is MNHEY and CDR2 is SVGAGI. CDR3 length equals 15 residues.

CDR3: CASSPRTGAYEQYF. CDR3 nucleotide sequence: TGTGCCAGCAGCCCCCGGACAGGCGCCTACGAGCAGTACTTC. The V call is TRBV7-2, the J call TRBJ2-7; 7 nucleotides line up with TRBD1. J gave up 2 bases and V 5 bases, and 6 bases lay outside the gene matches. The CDR3 spans 14 residues. From germline, CDR1 is SGHTA and CDR2 FQGNSA.

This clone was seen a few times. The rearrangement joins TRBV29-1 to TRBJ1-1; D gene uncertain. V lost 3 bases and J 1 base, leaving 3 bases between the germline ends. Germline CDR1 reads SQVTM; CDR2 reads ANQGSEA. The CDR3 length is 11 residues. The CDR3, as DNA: TGCAGCGTTGACCGGAACACTGAAGCTTTCTTT. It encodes CSVDRNTEAFF.

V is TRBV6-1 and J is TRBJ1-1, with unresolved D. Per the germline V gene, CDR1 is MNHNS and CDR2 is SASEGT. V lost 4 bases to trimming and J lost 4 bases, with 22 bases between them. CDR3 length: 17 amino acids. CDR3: CASSGAVDISKVTEAFF. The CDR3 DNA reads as TGTGCCAGCAGTGGGGCTGTCGATATTTCAAAGGTCACTGAAGCTTTCTTT.

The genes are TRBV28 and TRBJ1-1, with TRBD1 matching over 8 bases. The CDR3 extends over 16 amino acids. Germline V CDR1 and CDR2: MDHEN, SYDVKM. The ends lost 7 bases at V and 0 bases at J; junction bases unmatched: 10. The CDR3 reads CASTLFRGPMNTEAFF. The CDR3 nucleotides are TGTGCCAGCACCCTATTCAGGGGGCCTATGAACACTGAAGCTTTCTTT.

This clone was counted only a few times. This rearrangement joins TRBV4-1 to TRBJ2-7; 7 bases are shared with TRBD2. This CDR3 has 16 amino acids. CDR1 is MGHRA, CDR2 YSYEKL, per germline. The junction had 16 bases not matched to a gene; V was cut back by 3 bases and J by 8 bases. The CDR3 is CASSQAQGLGVGKQYF. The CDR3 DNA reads TGCGCCAGCAGCCAGGCGCAAGGACTAGGAGTCGGGAAGCAGTACTTC.

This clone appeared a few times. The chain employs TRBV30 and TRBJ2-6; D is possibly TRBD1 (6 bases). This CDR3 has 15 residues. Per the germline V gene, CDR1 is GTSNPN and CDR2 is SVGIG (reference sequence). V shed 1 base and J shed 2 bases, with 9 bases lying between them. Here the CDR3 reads CAWSAQGTGANVLTF. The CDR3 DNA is TGTGCCTGGAGTGCACAGGGAACTGGGGCCAACGTCCTGACTTTC.

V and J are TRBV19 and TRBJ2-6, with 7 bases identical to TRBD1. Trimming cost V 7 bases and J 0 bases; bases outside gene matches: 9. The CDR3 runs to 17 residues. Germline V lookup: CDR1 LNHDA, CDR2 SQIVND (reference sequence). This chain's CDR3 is CASNGQVGSSGANVLTF. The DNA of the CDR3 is TGTGCCAGTAATGGACAGGTCGGAAGCTCTGGGGCCAACGTCCTGACTTTC.

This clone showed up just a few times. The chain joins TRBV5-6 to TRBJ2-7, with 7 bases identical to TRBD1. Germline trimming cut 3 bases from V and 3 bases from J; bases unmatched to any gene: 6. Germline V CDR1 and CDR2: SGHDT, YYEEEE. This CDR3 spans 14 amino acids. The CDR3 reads CASSSSGTVYEQYF. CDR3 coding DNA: TGTGCCAGCAGCTCCTCCGGGACAGTCTACGAGCAGTACTTC.

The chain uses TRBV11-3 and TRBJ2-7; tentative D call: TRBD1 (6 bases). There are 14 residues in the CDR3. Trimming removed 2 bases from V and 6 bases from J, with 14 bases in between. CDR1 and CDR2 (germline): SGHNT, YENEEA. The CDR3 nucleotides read TGTGCCAGCAGCTTAAACCAGGGGATTGGCGAGCAGTACTTC. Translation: CASSLNQGIGEQYF.

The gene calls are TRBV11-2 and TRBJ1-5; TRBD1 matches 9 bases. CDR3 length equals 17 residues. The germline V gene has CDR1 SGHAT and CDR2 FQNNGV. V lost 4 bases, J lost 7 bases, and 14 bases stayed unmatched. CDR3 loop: CASSSGPGTGFRQPQHF. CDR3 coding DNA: TGTGCCAGCAGCTCGGGACCCGGGACAGGGTTTAGACAGCCCCAGCATTTT. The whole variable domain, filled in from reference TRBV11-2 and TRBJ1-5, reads EAGVAQSPRYKIIEKRQSVAFWCNPISGHATLYWYQQILGQGPKLLIQFQNNGVVDDSQLPKDRFSAERLKGVDSTLKIQPAKLEDSAVYLCASSSGPGTGFRQPQHFGDGTRLSIL.

The CDR3 is CASSPSHTGELFF. DNA of the CDR3: TGTGCCAGCAGTCCTAGCCACACCGGGGAGCTGTTTTTT. This chain joins TRBV2 and TRBJ2-2, with D tentatively TRBD2 (5 bases). Looked up from germline, CDR1 is SNHLY and CDR2 is FYNNEI. V lost 5 bases, J lost 3 bases, and 7 bases lay in between. This CDR3 is 13 amino acids long.

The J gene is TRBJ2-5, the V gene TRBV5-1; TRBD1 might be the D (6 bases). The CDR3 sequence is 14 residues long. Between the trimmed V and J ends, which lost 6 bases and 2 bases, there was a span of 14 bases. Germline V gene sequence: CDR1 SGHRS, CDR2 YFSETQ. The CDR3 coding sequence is TGCGCCAGCACCCTCGGGGACAAACAAGAGACCCAGTACTTC. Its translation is CASTLGDKQETQYF.

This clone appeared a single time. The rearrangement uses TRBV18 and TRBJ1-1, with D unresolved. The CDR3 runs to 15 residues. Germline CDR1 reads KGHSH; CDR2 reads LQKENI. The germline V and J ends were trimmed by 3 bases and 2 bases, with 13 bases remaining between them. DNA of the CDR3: TGTGCCAGCTCACCGAGGCCGGCCGGTAACACTGAAGCTTTCTTT. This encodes CASSPRPAGNTEAFF.

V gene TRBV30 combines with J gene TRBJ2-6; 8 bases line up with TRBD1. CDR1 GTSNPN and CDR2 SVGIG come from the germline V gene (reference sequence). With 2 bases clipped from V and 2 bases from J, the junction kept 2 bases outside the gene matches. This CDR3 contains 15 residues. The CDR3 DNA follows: TGTGCCTGGAGTCCAGGGGGCGCTGGGGCCAACGTCCTGACTTTC. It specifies CAWSPGGAGANVLTF.

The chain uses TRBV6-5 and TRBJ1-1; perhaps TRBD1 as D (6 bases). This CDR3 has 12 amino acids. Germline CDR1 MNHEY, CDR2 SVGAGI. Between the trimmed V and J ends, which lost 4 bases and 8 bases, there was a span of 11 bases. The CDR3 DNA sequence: TGTGCCAGCAGTTCAGGACAGTTAGAAGCTTTCTTT. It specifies CASSSGQLEAFF.

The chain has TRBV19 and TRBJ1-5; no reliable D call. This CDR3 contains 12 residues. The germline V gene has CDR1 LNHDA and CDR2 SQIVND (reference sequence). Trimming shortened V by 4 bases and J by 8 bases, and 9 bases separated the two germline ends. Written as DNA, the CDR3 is TGTGCCAGTAGTACGAGGGAAGAGCCCCAGCATTTT. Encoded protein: CASSTREEPQHF.

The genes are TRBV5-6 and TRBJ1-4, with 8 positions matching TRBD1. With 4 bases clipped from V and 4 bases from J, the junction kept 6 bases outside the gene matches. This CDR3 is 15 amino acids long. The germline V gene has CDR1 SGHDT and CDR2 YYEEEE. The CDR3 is CASSRLDRDNEKLFF. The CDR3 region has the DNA TGTGCCAGCAGCCGCCTGGACAGGGATAATGAAAAACTGTTTTTT.

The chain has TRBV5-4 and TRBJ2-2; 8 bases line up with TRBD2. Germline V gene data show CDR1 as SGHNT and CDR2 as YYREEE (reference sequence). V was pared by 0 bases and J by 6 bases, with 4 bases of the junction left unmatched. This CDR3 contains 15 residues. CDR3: CASSLASGGAGELFF. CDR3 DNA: TGTGCCAGCAGCTTGGCGTCGGGGGGGGCCGGGGAGCTGTTTTTT.

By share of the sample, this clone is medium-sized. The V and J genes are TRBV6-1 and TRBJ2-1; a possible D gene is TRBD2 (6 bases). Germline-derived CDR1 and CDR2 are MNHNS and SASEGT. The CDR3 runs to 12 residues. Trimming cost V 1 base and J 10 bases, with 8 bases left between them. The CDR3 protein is CASSEGAGEQFF. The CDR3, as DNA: TGTGCCAGCAGTGAAGGGGCGGGGGAGCAGTTCTTC.